Listed below are T cell receptor beta chains from one sample, sequenced in a study of CD8 T cells in ankylosing spondylitis. TCRdb reprocessed the 5' RACE reads via MiXCR and lists one record per CDR3 protein. The sample has over 400,000 distinct CDR3 sequences, roughly 25% seen once. The sample was blood, either unsorted or a sorted T cell fraction (not recorded which). The source of these receptors is a male donor with ankylosing spondylitis. Each CDR3 is given with its conserved first and last residue. Fields, in order: J gene, V gene, clone size, D gene, CDR3 protein, CDR3 DNA. The D gene is left open where the match is weak. Expanded clones get a size class; other rows say once, few or many, or leave the size out.

TRBJ2-5 | TRBV20-1 | - | TRBD2 | CSAPTSGIGETQYF | TGCAGTGCACCGACTAGCGGGATAGGGGAGACCCAGTACTTC
TRBJ2-5 | TRBV12-3/TRBV12-4 | many | TRBD1 | CASSKTTGGGETQYF | TGTGCCAGCAGTAAGACCACAGGGGGCGGAGAGACCCAGTACTTC
TRBJ2-1 | TRBV20-1 | - | - | CSADQYRDNEQFF | TGCAGTGCGGATCAATACAGAGACAATGAGCAGTTCTTC
TRBJ1-6 | TRBV20-1 | few | - | CSAIKGSDSPLHF | TGCAGTGCGATAAAGGGTAGCGATTCACCCCTCCACTTT
TRBJ2-7 | TRBV21-1 | - | - | CASSKALYRANYEQYF | TGTGCCAGCAGCAAAGCGCTTTACAGGGCCAACTACGAGCAGTACTTC
TRBJ2-1 | TRBV9 | - | TRBD2 | CASSGQTSGNYNEQFF | TGTGCCAGCAGCGGCCAGACTAGCGGAAATTACAATGAGCAGTTCTTC
TRBJ2-1 | TRBV5-1 | - | - | CASSLTWTTTYNEQFF | TGCGCCAGCAGCTTGACATGGACCACAACCTACAATGAGCAGTTCTTC
TRBJ2-3 | TRBV24-1 | few | - | CATSESGSTDTQYF | TGTGCCACCAGTGAAAGCGGGAGCACAGATACGCAGTATTTT
TRBJ2-1 | TRBV18 | - | - | CASSREDKGLYNEQFF | TGTGCCAGCTCACGAGAGGACAAGGGTCTCTACAATGAGCAGTTCTTC
TRBJ1-2 | TRBV29-1 | - | TRBD1 | CSVSGGDYGYTF | TGCAGCGTTTCAGGGGGAGACTATGGCTACACCTTC
TRBJ2-7 | TRBV10-3 | - | TRBD2 | CAISESPGLAGDEQYF | TGTGCCATCAGTGAGTCACCGGGACTAGCGGGAGACGAGCAGTACTTC
TRBJ1-1 | TRBV29-1 | few | TRBD1 | CSVEDPGGANTEAFF | TGCAGCGTTGAAGATCCAGGGGGCGCGAACACTGAAGCTTTCTTT
TRBJ1-2 | TRBV25-1 | once | - | CASSEYLGETNGYTF | TGTGCCAGCAGTGAATATTTGGGGGAGACGAATGGCTACACCTTC
TRBJ1-5 | TRBV3-1 | - | - | CASSQDVGNQPQHF | TGTGCCAGCAGCCAAGATGTCGGCAATCAGCCCCAGCATTTT
TRBJ1-2 | TRBV12-3/TRBV12-4 | - | TRBD1 | CASSKTGLAGYTF | TGTGCCAGCTCGAAGACAGGGCTTGCTGGCTACACCTTC
TRBJ2-3 | TRBV11-2 | - | - | CASSQNRAAGTQYF | TGTGCCAGCAGCCAAAATCGTGCCGCGGGCACGCAGTATTTT
TRBJ2-3 | TRBV20-1 | few | TRBD2 | CSARTSGSASDTQYF | TGCAGTGCTAGAACTAGCGGGAGTGCGTCAGATACGCAGTATTTT
TRBJ1-1 | TRBV7-2 | few | - | CASSPAGGPNTEAFF | TGTGCCAGCAGCCCAGCGGGGGGGCCGAACACTGAAGCTTTCTTT
TRBJ2-7 | TRBV21-1 | - | - | CASPQGAYEQYF | TGTGCCAGCCCTCAGGGTGCCTACGAGCAGTACTTC
TRBJ1-2 | TRBV7-2 | - | TRBD1 | CASSPRDRGPGYTF | TGTGCCAGCAGCCCCCGGGACAGGGGACCTGGCTACACCTTC
TRBJ2-3 | TRBV4-2 | - | - | CASSQEDQPTDTQYF | TGTGCCAGCAGCCAAGAGGACCAACCCACAGATACGCAGTATTTT
TRBJ2-2 | TRBV27 | - | TRBD2 | CASCWLAGATGELFF | TGTGCCAGCTGTTGGCTAGCGGGAGCCACCGGGGAGCTGTTTTTT
TRBJ1-3 | TRBV5-5 | - | TRBD1 | CASDRTGVVSGNTIYF | TGTGCCAGCGATCGAACAGGGGTTGTTTCTGGAAACACCATATATTTT
TRBJ2-1 | TRBV5-1 | many | TRBD1 | CASSTTGVGYYNEQFF | TGCGCCAGCAGCACGACAGGGGTCGGGTATTACAATGAGCAGTTCTTC
TRBJ2-3 | TRBV10-3 | few | - | CAIRRDESGDTQYF | TGTGCCATTCGCAGGGATGAGTCGGGGGATACGCAGTATTTT
TRBJ1-1 | TRBV14 | few | - | CASSRYGGSVDTEAFF | TGTGCCAGCAGCCGATATGGGGGATCGGTAGACACTGAAGCTTTCTTT